Included here is one T cell receptor beta chain sequence, with context. These data are taken from a study of OX40 agonist ivuxolimab in advanced cancers. Overall study context: Partial responses were observed in three patients, of whom one had hepatocellular carcinoma and two had cutaneous melanoma.

Patients with autoimmune history or systemic immunosuppression were excluded. Sequencing was performed with immunoSEQ multiplex PCR; in TCRdb, only in-frame clones are kept and a portion is missing. The sample includes tens of thousands of clones, over 70% of them seen just once. The material was CD4+ or CD8+ T cells sorted from blood, obtained in a trial of the OX40 agonist ivuxolimab. The TCR sequence derives from an adult with an advanced solid tumor such as melanoma, head and neck, liver or kidney cancer.

CDR3 DNA: TGTGCCAGCAGCGTAGCTCGGGGTCCGAGCTATGGCTACACCTTC. Its translation: CASSVARGPSYGYTF. The gene calls are TRBV9 and TRBJ1-2; D ambiguous. Trimming left V 0 bases short and J 4 bases short, with 13 bases between. The CDR3 loop spans 15 amino acids. Germline-derived CDR1 and CDR2 are SGDLS and YYNGEE.